The 22 T cell receptor beta chains presented below share a single source sample, sequenced in a study of cytomegalovirus exposure and HLA in healthy donors. Primers: 60 Vbeta forward and 13 Jbeta reverse. The method was immunoSEQ multiplex PCR; TCRdb's version includes in-frame clones alone and lacks a portion of them. Among fewer than 60,000 clones, roughly 77% were seen once, and the ten largest hold 2.5% to 3.5%. Sequencing was done on a sample of PBMCs. These receptors all come from a woman aged 35 to 49 in good health and CMV-seropositive.

The V and J genes are TRBV18 and TRBJ2-3; D is uncertain. The CDR3 covers 14 residues. Trimming removed 3 bases at V and 4 bases at J, with 11 bases between. The germline CDR1 and CDR2 sequences are KGHSH and LQKENI. CDR3 amino acids: CASSPPGRPDTQYF. CDR3 nucleotides: TGTGCCAGCTCACCCCCAGGCAGGCCAGATACGCAGTATTTT.

This clone was counted a few times. This chain connects TRBV5-6 to TRBJ1-2; 8 bases map to TRBD1. CDR1 SGHDT and CDR2 YYEEEE come from the germline V gene. Losses at the gene ends were 2 bases for V and 0 bases for J; bases not matched to a gene: 9. The CDR3 runs 17 residues. The CDR3 bases are TGTGCCAGCAGCTTTGACAGGGGCGGGTTGTCTAACTATGGCTACACCTTC. This sequence encodes CASSFDRGGLSNYGYTF.

This sequence joins TRBV5-6 and TRBJ1-2; 7 bases line up with TRBD1. The CDR3 totals 15 residues. Trimming at V came to 2 bases and at J to 4 bases, leaving 8 bases not matched to a gene. Germline CDR1 reads SGHDT; CDR2 reads YYEEEE. The CDR3 DNA sequence: TGTGCCAGCAGCTTTTCGACAGGGCAAGTCTATGGCTACACCTTC. Protein product: CASSFSTGQVYGYTF.

The chain is built from TRBV7-2 and TRBJ2-5, with a weak D call TRBD1 (6 bases). The assigned J gene may be wrong: the sequence end matches TRBJ2-7 better. CDR3 length equals 18 residues. Germline V gene sequence: CDR1 SGHTA, CDR2 FQGNSA. The CDR3 sequence is CASSTSTGLTRSSYEQYF. The CDR3 DNA follows: TGTGCCAGCAGCACCTCGACAGGCCTGACACGATCTTCCTACGAGCAGTACTTC.

The table lists this clone with a few counts. The J gene is TRBJ1-1, the V gene TRBV10-1; TRBD1 agrees at 8 bases. J gave up 3 bases and V 6 bases, and 3 bases lay outside the gene matches. The CDR3 consists of 13 residues. Looked up from germline, CDR1 is WNHNN and CDR2 is SYGVQD (reference sequence). The CDR3 DNA reads as TGCGCCAGCAGACTGGACAGGGACACTGAAGCTTTCTTT. It codes for CASRLDRDTEAFF.

This chain's CDR3 is CSVVGLSFNTTEAFF. CDR3 coding DNA: TGCAGCGTTGTGGGCTTGTCGTTTAACACCACTGAAGCTTTCTTT. This chain uses TRBV29-1 with TRBJ1-1, with unresolved D. The CDR3 is 15 residues long. The germline V and J ends were trimmed by 4 bases and 4 bases, with 19 bases remaining between them. The germline V gene encodes CDR1 SQVTM and CDR2 ANQGSEA.

V usage is TRBV6-5 and J usage is TRBJ1-2, with TRBD1 matching 7 bases. The germline gives CDR1 MNHEY, CDR2 SVGAGI. The trim removed 8 bases at V and 3 bases at J, leaving 6 bases unmatched. The CDR3 is 13 residues long. CDR3 loop: CASSPGGDYGYTF. As DNA, the CDR3 is TGTGCCAGCTCCCCAGGGGGAGACTATGGCTACACCTTC.

This clone was counted once. The chain has TRBV18 and TRBJ1-1; D is possibly TRBD1 (5 bases). The germline V gene has CDR1 KGHSH and CDR2 LQKENI. Between the trimmed V and J ends, which lost 3 bases and 0 bases, there was a span of 11 bases. The CDR3 covers 15 residues. This chain's CDR3 is CASSPRQTLNTEAFF. CDR3 sequence (DNA): TGTGCCAGCTCACCCCGACAGACTTTGAACACTGAAGCTTTCTTT.

The J gene is TRBJ2-2, the V gene TRBV10-3; TRBD2 agrees at 11 bases. Germline-derived CDR1 and CDR2 are ENHRY and SYGVKD. After removal of 4 bases from V and 1 base from J, the junction contained 8 bases not matched to a gene. This CDR3 contains 18 residues. CDR3 in DNA: TGTGCCATCAGTGGCCGACTAGCGGGGCTGAAGAACACCGGGGAGCTGTTTTTT. It translates to CAISGRLAGLKNTGELFF.

This sequence joins TRBV10-2 and TRBJ1-1; TRBD1 might be the D (5 bases). From germline, CDR1 is WSHSY and CDR2 SAAADI. V was cut by 6 bases and J by 6 bases, with 8 bases left in between. CDR3 length: 11 residues. Here the CDR3 reads CASSLGAEAFF. The CDR3 coding sequence is TGCGCCAGCAGCCTAGGGGCTGAAGCTTTCTTT.

The chain has TRBV18 and TRBJ1-1; D is unresolved. Germline CDR1 and CDR2: KGHSH and LQKENI. Between the trimmed V and J ends, which lost 1 base and 4 bases, there was a span of 13 bases. The CDR3 sequence is 15 residues long. The CDR3 region is CASSPLAEYSTEAFF. In nucleotides, the CDR3 is TGTGCCAGCTCACCACTAGCGGAGTATAGCACTGAAGCTTTCTTT.

The chain has TRBV4-3 and TRBJ1-6; D is undetermined. V was clipped by 1 base and J by 7 bases, with 14 bases between them. The CDR3 has 16 amino acids. CDR1 is LGHNA, CDR2 YSLEER, per germline. The CDR3 region is CASSQASDLTNSPLHF. CDR3 DNA sequence: TGCGCCAGCAGCCAAGCTTCCGATCTTACAAATTCACCCCTCCACTTT.

This clone was found a few times. This chain links TRBV19 with TRBJ2-5, with TRBD2 matching over 8 bases. Germline V gene sequence: CDR1 LNHDA, CDR2 SQIVND (reference sequence). With 8 bases clipped from V and 5 bases from J, the junction kept 4 bases outside the gene matches. The CDR3 has 12 amino acids. This chain's CDR3 is CASRGGAETQYF. The CDR3 coding sequence is TGTGCCAGTCGGGGGGGCGCGGAGACCCAGTACTTC.

J is TRBJ1-5 and V is TRBV6-5; 10 bases fit TRBD1. V gave up 10 bases and J gave up 7 bases; unmatched junction bases: 10. Per the germline V gene, CDR1 is MNHEY and CDR2 is SVGAGI. This CDR3 is 14 amino acids long. The CDR3 nucleotides are TGTGCCACCACCCCCGGGACAGGGGTCCAGCCCCAGCATTTT. Translating it yields CATTPGTGVQPQHF.

The gene calls are TRBV20-1 and TRBJ1-2; D is unclear. Germline V lookup: CDR1 DFQATT, CDR2 SNEGSKA (reference sequence). V lost 7 bases and J 4 bases, leaving 7 bases between the germline ends. The CDR3 length is 10 residues. CDR3 region: CSVSPYGYTF. The CDR3 DNA reads TGCAGTGTATCCCCCTATGGCTACACCTTC.

The chain has TRBV5-6 and TRBJ1-2, with 7 bases that match TRBD1. Germline loops: CDR1 SGHDT, CDR2 YYEEEE. Losses at the gene ends were 3 bases for V and 5 bases for J; bases not matched to a gene: 7. This CDR3 has 14 residues. The CDR3 here is CASSWMTGMYGYTF. CDR3 nucleotides: TGTGCCAGCAGCTGGATGACAGGGATGTATGGCTACACCTTC.

CDR3 sequence reads: CASSLAPGGTDTQYF. The CDR3 DNA reads TGTGCCAGCAGCCTTGCTCCAGGGGGCACAGATACGCAGTATTTT. This chain links TRBV7-2 with TRBJ2-3, with D possibly TRBD1 on 6 matching bases. Trimming cost V 5 bases and J 1 base, with 13 bases left between them. This CDR3 comprises 15 residues. Germline V gene lookup returns CDR1 SGHTA and CDR2 FQGNSA.

A single count supports this clone. V usage is TRBV6-6 and J usage is TRBJ2-7; possibly TRBD1 for D (6 bases). Germline V lookup: CDR1 MNHNY, CDR2 SVGAGI (reference sequence). The CDR3 is 13 amino acids. Trimming cost V 2 bases and J 3 bases, with 8 bases left between them. The CDR3: CASSYGRGYEQYF. The DNA of the CDR3 is TGTGCCAGCAGTTACGGCAGGGGCTACGAGCAGTACTTC.

V usage is TRBV7-8 and J usage is TRBJ2-1; perhaps TRBD2 as D (7 bases). V lost 1 base and J 1 base, leaving 11 bases between the germline ends. CDR1 is SGHVS, CDR2 FQNEAQ, per germline. The CDR3 contains 16 residues. CDR3 region: CASSLDGGPSYNEQFF. The CDR3 DNA follows: TGTGCCAGCAGCTTAGACGGGGGGCCGTCCTACAATGAGCAGTTCTTC. Together with reference TRBV7-8 and TRBJ2-1, the CDR3 gives the full variable domain: GAGVSQSPRYKVAKRGQDVALRCDPISGHVSLFWYQQALGQGPEFLTYFQNEAQLDKSGLPSDRFFAERPEGSVSTLKIQRTQQEDSAVYLCASSLDGGPSYNEQFFGPGTRLTVL.

This chain uses TRBV16 with TRBJ1-4, with 9 bases fitting TRBD1. Germline V gene sequence: CDR1 KGHSY, CDR2 FQNENV. This CDR3 has 15 residues. V gave up 5 bases and J gave up 8 bases; unmatched junction bases: 9. The CDR3 protein is CASSSRTGVGEKLFF. The CDR3 DNA reads as TGTGCCAGCAGCTCCCGGACAGGGGTGGGAGAAAAACTGTTTTTT. The variable domain in full, with the rest retrieved from reference TRBV16 and TRBJ1-4, is GEEVAQTPKHLVRGEGQKAKLYCAPIKGHSYVFWYQQVLKNEFKFLISFQNENVFDETGMPKERFSAKCLPNSPCSLEIQATKLEDSAVYFCASSSRTGVGEKLFFGSGTQLSVL.

The V call is TRBV29-1, the J call TRBJ2-3; D remains ambiguous. The length of the CDR3 is 12 residues. Germline V lookup: CDR1 SQVTM, CDR2 ANQGSEA. Trimming left V 0 bases short and J 4 bases short, with 5 bases between. The CDR3 coding sequence is TGCAGCGTTGAAGATCCTTCAGATACGCAGTATTTT. This gives the protein CSVEDPSDTQYF.

This chain connects TRBV7-3 to TRBJ2-1; 7 bases line up with TRBD2. V was pared by 5 bases and J by 3 bases, with 4 bases of the junction left unmatched. The CDR3 runs 14 residues. Germline V CDR1 and CDR2: SGHTA, FQGTGA. The CDR3 here is CASSLGTIYNEQFF. In DNA, the CDR3 is TGTGCCAGCAGCCTCGGGACTATCTACAATGAGCAGTTCTTC.